What follows are 23 T cell receptor beta chains derived from one specimen sequenced in a study of CD8 T cells in Susac syndrome. Random hexamers were used to reverse transcribe an amount of 0.5 to 1 ug RNA. TCRdb passed the immunoSEQ multiplex PCR reads through MiXCR, listing each CDR3 protein once. Here the sample spans roughly 150,000 distinct CDR3 sequences, around 96% being singletons. The sequenced material came from CD8+ T cells from PBMCs. The receptors stem from a human donor with multiple sclerosis.

V gene TRBV4-2 combines with J gene TRBJ2-7; D is undetermined. This CDR3 spans 15 amino acids. Germline assignment: CDR1 LGHNA and CDR2 YNFKEQ. V was trimmed by 4 bases and J by 0 bases, leaving 13 bases between them. As DNA, the CDR3 is TGTGCCAGCAGCCTCGTTCCATCAAGCTCCTACGAGCAGTACTTC. Translating it yields CASSLVPSSSYEQYF.

V and J are TRBV2 and TRBJ2-2; D remains unclear. The CDR3 loop spans 14 amino acids. The V and J ends lost 4 bases and 11 bases respectively, with 17 bases between them. CDR1 SNHLY and CDR2 FYNNEI come from the germline V gene. The CDR3 nucleotides read TGTGCCAGCAGTGCCCTTGGGTCGGAGCGCGAGCTGTTTTTT. It is translated as CASSALGSERELFF.

The V and J genes are TRBV29-1 and TRBJ1-1; D gene ambiguous. The CDR3 runs 13 residues. Germline assignment: CDR1 SQVTM and CDR2 ANQGSEA. V gave up 5 bases and J gave up 7 bases, with 17 bases separating them. CDR3 region: CSVKAYGPDEAFF. The CDR3 DNA follows: TGCAGCGTTAAAGCATATGGGCCAGATGAAGCTTTCTTT.

The chain recombines TRBV12-3 or TRBV12-4 with TRBJ2-5; TRBD1 or TRBD2 may be the D gene (5 bases each). V lost 5 bases and J 1 base, leaving 11 bases between the germline ends. This CDR3 is built from 14 residues. Here the CDR3 DNA reads TGTGCCAGCAGTCGTACGGGGCTCCAAGAGACCCAGTACTTC. Protein: CASSRTGLQETQYF.

This rearrangement joins TRBV3-1 to TRBJ2-7; no firm D call. Trimming stripped 0 bases from V and 3 bases from J, with 15 bases between. The CDR3 extends over 16 amino acids. Germline CDR1 and CDR2: LGHDT and YNNKEL (reference sequence). The CDR3 reads CASSQEGPFLVYEQYF. For the CDR3, the DNA is TGTGCCAGCAGCCAAGAGGGCCCCTTCCTGGTCTACGAGCAGTACTTC.

V usage is TRBV7-2 and J usage is TRBJ2-7, with D perhaps being TRBD1 or TRBD2 (5 bases each). CDR3 size: 12 residues. CDR1 is SGHTA, CDR2 FQGNSA, per germline. V lost 6 bases, J lost 7 bases, and 13 bases lay in between. This CDR3 reads CASSYQGVEQYF. CDR3 bases: TGTGCCAGCAGTTATCAGGGAGTTGAGCAGTACTTC.

The chain employs TRBV20-1 and TRBJ2-2, with unresolved D. The ends were cut back, 5 bases at V and 8 bases at J, with 9 bases in the middle. Per germline, CDR1 DFQATT and CDR2 SNEGSKA (reference sequence). The CDR3 totals 11 residues. The CDR3 is CSAGLLGELFF. Written as DNA, the CDR3 is TGCAGTGCTGGTCTGTTGGGGGAGCTGTTTTTT.

This clonotype occurred once. This chain uses TRBV27 with TRBJ2-7, with TRBD1 matching 7 bases. The CDR3 sequence is 15 residues long. V trimming: 5 bases; J trimming: 3 bases; junction bases outside the gene matches: 10. CDR1 is MNHEY and CDR2 is SMNVEV in the germline V gene (reference sequence). The CDR3 coding sequence is TGTGCCAGCAGTACAACCGGACAGGAAAACTACGAGCAGTACTTC. This gives the protein CASSTTGQENYEQYF.

This clonotype has a single count. V gene TRBV7-9 combines with J gene TRBJ2-5, with 9 nucleotides matching TRBD2. The germline V gene encodes CDR1 SEHNR and CDR2 FQNEAQ (reference sequence). This CDR3 contains 14 residues. V lost 2 bases to trimming and J lost 5 bases; unmatched junction nucleotides: 3. As DNA, the CDR3 is TGTGCCAGCAGCTTAACGGGACTAGCTGAGACCCAGTACTTC. Its translation is CASSLTGLAETQYF. Full variable domain (missing parts from reference TRBV7-9 and TRBJ2-5): DTGVSQNPRHKITKRGQNVTFRCDPISEHNRLYWYRQTLGQGPEFLTYFQNEAQLEKSRLLSDRFSAERPKGSFSTLEIQRTEQGDSAMYLCASSLTGLAETQYFGPGTRLLVL.

The chain couples TRBV7-9 to TRBJ2-3; 9 positions match TRBD1. The V segment lost 5 bases and the J segment 1 base; nucleotides outside the gene matches: 4. Germline-derived CDR1 and CDR2 are SEHNR and FQNEAQ (reference sequence). There are 15 residues in the CDR3. CDR3 nucleotides: TGTGCCAGCAGCACATGGACAGGGGGCACAGATACGCAGTATTTT. This encodes CASSTWTGGTDTQYF. Drawing the rest from reference TRBV7-9 and TRBJ2-3, the complete variable domain is DTGVSQNPRHKITKRGQNVTFRCDPISEHNRLYWYRQTLGQGPEFLTYFQNEAQLEKSRLLSDRFSAERPKGSFSTLEIQRTEQGDSAMYLCASSTWTGGTDTQYFGPGTRLTVL.

The chain employs TRBV28 and TRBJ1-1; D possibly corresponds to TRBD1 (6 bases). V was shortened by 5 bases and J by 5 bases, with 15 bases between the two germline ends. Per the germline V gene, CDR1 is MDHEN and CDR2 is SYDVKM. The length of the CDR3 is 14 residues. CDR3 bases: TGTGCCAGCAGTCCGGACAGCCTGGGAACTGAAGCTTTCTTT. Its protein is CASSPDSLGTEAFF. Variable domain in full (rest from reference TRBV28 and TRBJ1-1): DVKVTQSSRYLVKRTGEKVFLECVQDMDHENMFWYRQDPGLGLRLIYFSYDVKMKEKGDIPEGYSVSREKKERFSLILESASTNQTSMYLCASSPDSLGTEAFFGQGTRLTVV.

The chain employs TRBV7-6 and TRBJ1-5, with 12 positions matching TRBD1. This CDR3 spans 18 amino acids. Germline assignment: CDR1 SGHVS and CDR2 FNYEAQ. Trimming removed 8 bases from V and 4 bases from J; junction bases left unmatched: 15. CDR3 nucleotide sequence: TGTGCCAGCCCCTACCGAAGGGGGACAGGGGGCATGAATCAGCCCCAGCATTTT. It is translated as CASPYRRGTGGMNQPQHF. Full variable domain (rest looked up from reference TRBV7-6 and TRBJ1-5): GAGVSQSPRYKVTKRGQDVALRCDPISGHVSLYWYRQALGQGPEFLTYFNYEAQQDKSGLPNDRFSAERPEGSISTLTIQRTEQRDSAMYRCASPYRRGTGGMNQPQHFGDGTRLSIL.

The chain employs TRBV20-1 and TRBJ1-2; maybe TRBD1 (5 bases). CDR1 and CDR2 (germline): DFQATT, SNEGSKA (reference sequence). The length of the CDR3 is 17 residues. V dropped 0 bases and J dropped 4 bases, with 21 bases sitting between them. CDR3 sequence reads: CSARDQFEDKDIYGYTF. For the CDR3, the DNA is TGCAGTGCTAGAGATCAGTTCGAGGACAAGGACATCTATGGCTACACCTTC.

The chain joins TRBV2 to TRBJ2-3; D is unresolved. V was shortened by 5 bases and J by 7 bases, with 4 bases between the two germline ends. The CDR3 length is 10 residues. Germline V gives CDR1 SNHLY, CDR2 FYNNEI. The CDR3 bases are TGTGCCAGCAGTTCCTATACGCAGTATTTT. Its protein is CASSSYTQYF. Full variable domain (missing parts from reference TRBV2 and TRBJ2-3): EPEVTQTPSHQVTQMGQEVILRCVPISNHLYFYWYRQILGQKVEFLVSFYNNEISEKSEIFDDQFSVERPDGSNFTLKIRSTKLEDSAMYFCASSSYTQYFGPGTRLTVL.

The rearrangement joins TRBV3-1 to TRBJ2-3; no firm D call. CDR3 length equals 15 residues. Germline V gene sequence: CDR1 LGHDT, CDR2 YNNKEL (reference sequence). Trimming cost V 3 bases and J 6 bases, with 16 bases left between them. CDR3 residues: CASSHGVIGGDTQYF. Written as DNA, the CDR3 is TGTGCCAGCAGCCACGGAGTCATTGGTGGGGATACGCAGTATTTT.

The genes are TRBV15 and TRBJ2-1, with D maybe TRBD2 (6 bases). Germline V gives CDR1 LNHNV, CDR2 YYDKDF (reference sequence). Trimming left V 5 bases short and J 0 bases short, with 11 bases between. This CDR3 region has 15 residues. CDR3 in DNA: TGTGCCACCAGCCTCTGGCGGGGCTCCTACAATGAGCAGTTCTTC. This encodes CATSLWRGSYNEQFF.

This clonotype is a singleton in its sample. This sequence joins TRBV9 and TRBJ2-6, with D possibly being TRBD1 (6 bases). V was cut by 2 bases and J by 4 bases, with 10 bases left in between. Germline CDR1 SGDLS, CDR2 YYNGEE. The CDR3 length is 15 residues. The CDR3 reads CASSVQGSGANVLTF. The CDR3 nucleotides are TGTGCCAGCAGCGTCCAGGGGTCCGGGGCCAACGTCCTGACTTTC. The full variable domain, completed using reference TRBV9 and TRBJ2-6, is DSGVTQTPKHLITATGQRVTLRCSPRSGDLSVYWYQQSLDQGLQFLIQYYNGEERAKGNILERFSAQQFPDLHSELNLSSLELGDSALYFCASSVQGSGANVLTFGAGSRLTVL.

The chain employs TRBV5-1 and TRBJ2-7, with 7 bases lining up with TRBD2. This CDR3 has 16 residues. From germline, CDR1 is SGHRS and CDR2 YFSETQ. The V and J ends lost 0 bases and 1 base, in that order; junction bases with no gene match: 7. CDR3 sequence (DNA): TGCGCCAGCAGCTTGGAAGGGGCTAGCGGATCCTACGAGCAGTACTTC. As protein: CASSLEGASGSYEQYF.

The V call is TRBV7-8, the J call TRBJ2-7, with D perhaps TRBD2 (5 bases). This CDR3 is built from 16 residues. CDR1 and CDR2 (germline): SGHVS, FQNEAQ. Trimming took off 5 bases at V and 0 bases at J, with 17 bases between the two ends. This CDR3 reads CASSPEAGRLSYEQYF. CDR3 bases: TGTGCCAGCAGCCCCGAGGCTGGGAGACTCTCCTACGAGCAGTACTTC.

This chain uses TRBV20-1 with TRBJ2-1; 9 bases are shared with TRBD1. J was trimmed by 6 bases and V by 5 bases; bases with no gene match: 5. CDR1 and CDR2 from the germline V gene are DFQATT and SNEGSKA (reference sequence). The CDR3 contains 13 residues. This CDR3 is CSASGTGPNEQFF. The CDR3 DNA is TGCAGTGCTTCCGGGACAGGGCCCAATGAGCAGTTCTTC.

The chain couples TRBV5-1 to TRBJ2-5, with D perhaps matching TRBD2 (6 bases). The V end was cut by 3 bases, the J end by 2 bases, with 17 bases between. The germline CDR1 and CDR2 sequences are SGHRS and YFSETQ. The CDR3 spans 16 residues. CDR3 protein: CASSYRHPGGQETQYF. The CDR3, as DNA: TGCGCCAGCAGCTACCGCCATCCCGGGGGTCAAGAGACCCAGTACTTC. The whole variable domain, filled in from reference TRBV5-1 and TRBJ2-5, reads KAGVTQTPRYLIKTRGQQVTLSCSPISGHRSVSWYQQTPGQGLQFLFEYFSETQRNKGNFPGRFSGRQFSNSRSEMNVSTLELGDSALYLCASSYRHPGGQETQYFGPGTRLLVL.

This clonotype was seen once. The gene calls are TRBV29-1 and TRBJ2-7; D may be TRBD1 (5 bases). This CDR3 is built from 13 residues. Trimming pared 6 bases from V and 0 bases from J, leaving 12 bases between. Germline CDR1 SQVTM, CDR2 ANQGSEA. The CDR3 nucleotides are TGCAGCGTCCTCGACAGTAACTCCTACGAGCAGTACTTC. This translates into CSVLDSNSYEQYF.

Written as DNA, the CDR3 is TGCAGTCCGAATAGGGGGCCCTCCGAGCAGTACTTC. Amino acid sequence: CSPNRGPSEQYF. V and J are TRBV20-1 and TRBJ2-7, with 7 nucleotides matching TRBD1. The CDR3 sequence is 12 residues long. V shed 8 bases and J 6 bases; nucleotides not matched to a gene: 10. In germline, CDR1 is DFQATT, CDR2 SNEGSKA (reference sequence).